This section outlines one T cell receptor (beta chain) sequence together with its context. These data originate in a study of long-term antiretroviral therapy in people with HIV. Trimming cost V 7 bases and J 7 bases; bases outside gene matches: 12. The CDR3 extends over 16 amino acids. Germline CDR1 SNHLY, CDR2 FYNNEI. The immunoSEQ assay was v3.0, run at survey level. Profiled with immunoSEQ multiplex PCR; TCRdb holds only in-frame clones, not every one. The sample consists of tens of thousands of clones, 75% to 85% of them appearing once. V usage is TRBV2 and J usage is TRBJ2-1; 11 bases agree with TRBD1. The input for sequencing was unsorted PBMCs, taken 0.3 years after starting antiretroviral therapy. The receptor was isolated from a man aged 18 to 30 with HIV. CDR3 region: CASNLGTGGRINEQFF. As DNA, the CDR3 is TGTGCCAGCAACCTTGGGACAGGGGGGAGGATTAATGAGCAGTTCTTC.